The 32 T cell receptor beta chains given below trace back to one sample, sequenced in a study of cytomegalovirus exposure and HLA in healthy donors. Amplification used 60 Vbeta primers and 13 Jbeta primers. Some clones are missing from TCRdb's copy, which holds only in-frame ones; the method was immunoSEQ multiplex PCR. The sample lists fewer than 250,000 clones, approximately 79% seen once, with about 0.2% in the top ten. The sample was PBMCs. These receptors were obtained from a girl aged 2 to 10 in good health and CMV-seronegative.

This rearrangement joins TRBV5-4 to TRBJ2-1; D may be TRBD2 (5 bases). Trimming left V 0 bases short and J 4 bases short, with 8 bases between. The CDR3 length is 14 residues. Germline V CDR1 and CDR2: SGHNT, YYREEE (reference sequence). The CDR3 nucleotides read TGTGCCAGCAGCTTGGAGGGAGTTTACAATGAGCAGTTCTTC. It translates to CASSLEGVYNEQFF. The variable domain in full, with the rest retrieved from reference TRBV5-4 and TRBJ2-1, is ETGVTQSPTHLIKTRGQQVTLRCSSQSGHNTVSWYQQALGQGPQFIFQYYREEENGRGNFPPRFSGLQFPNYSSELNVNALELDDSALYLCASSLEGVYNEQFFGPGTRLTVL.

V gene TRBV9 combines with J gene TRBJ1-3; D gene unclear. Trimming stripped 7 bases from V and 2 bases from J, with 7 bases between. CDR1 and CDR2 (germline): SGDLS, YYNGEE. The CDR3 loop spans 12 amino acids. CDR3 nucleotide sequence: TGTGCCAGCCTAGGAACTGGAAACACCATATATTTT. Residues: CASLGTGNTIYF.

The rearrangement links TRBV27 to TRBJ2-2; 7 nucleotides line up with TRBD1. The ends lost 7 bases at V and 4 bases at J; junction bases unmatched: 6. CDR1 MNHEY and CDR2 SMNVEV come from the germline V gene (reference sequence). The CDR3 length is 14 residues. In nucleotides, the CDR3 is TGTGCCAGCACCCCGACAGGGATCACCGGGGAGCTGTTTTTT. Its translation is CASTPTGITGELFF.

The chain has TRBV4-2 and TRBJ2-5; D is possibly TRBD2 (7 bases). There are 15 residues in the CDR3. From germline, CDR1 is LGHNA and CDR2 YNFKEQ. V gave up 4 bases and J gave up 5 bases, with 17 bases separating them. CDR3: CASSRGGGVGETQYF. DNA for the CDR3: TGTGCCAGCAGCCGAGGGGGGGGAGTCGGGGAGACCCAGTACTTC.

V usage is TRBV6-1 and J usage is TRBJ2-1; perhaps TRBD2 as D (5 bases). Germline CDR1 and CDR2: MNHNS and SASEGT. This CDR3 has 10 residues. Trimming took off 8 bases at V and 12 bases at J, with 11 bases between the two ends. The CDR3 DNA reads TGTGCCAGCCCCGGGAAGAGGCAGTTCTTC. Amino acid sequence: CASPGKRQFF.

The V and J genes are TRBV13 and TRBJ1-4; D not resolved. Germline V CDR1 and CDR2: PRHDT, FYEKMQ (reference sequence). Trimming shortened V by 5 bases and J by 0 bases, and 13 bases separated the two germline ends. The CDR3 is made up of 16 amino acids. In DNA form, the CDR3 reads TGTGCCAGCAGCCGTTTACAGCTTGCAACTAATGAAAAACTGTTTTTT. Encoded protein: CASSRLQLATNEKLFF.

The CDR3 protein is CASSFRGQFF. The CDR3 nucleotides are TGTGCCAGCAGCTTCCGAGGGCAGTTCTTC. The chain joins TRBV5-6 to TRBJ2-1; no clear D gene. The CDR3 loop spans 10 amino acids. CDR1 and CDR2 (germline): SGHDT, YYEEEE. The germline V and J ends were trimmed by 2 bases and 12 bases, with 6 bases remaining between them. The variable domain in full, with the rest retrieved from reference TRBV5-6 and TRBJ2-1, is DAGVTQSPTHLIKTRGQQVTLRCSPKSGHDTVSWYQQALGQGPQFIFQYYEEEERQRGNFPDRFSGHQFPNYSSELNVNALLLGDSALYLCASSFRGQFFGPGTRLTVL.

This rearrangement joins TRBV7-7 to TRBJ2-1; 8 nucleotides line up with TRBD2. Trimming at V came to 5 bases and at J to 4 bases, leaving 7 bases not matched to a gene. Germline V lookup: CDR1 SSHAT, CDR2 FNYEAQ (reference sequence). This CDR3 comprises 15 residues. CDR3 residues: CASSPRAGEYNEQFF. CDR3 nucleotide sequence: TGTGCCAGCAGCCCCCGAGCGGGGGAATACAATGAGCAGTTCTTC.

This chain links TRBV4-1 with TRBJ1-5; D not resolved. Trimming took off 1 base at V and 7 bases at J, with 20 bases between the two ends. Germline V gene data show CDR1 as MGHRA and CDR2 as YSYEKL. The CDR3 has 17 amino acids. The chain's CDR3 is CASSQVGGTTAGQPQHF. CDR3 coding DNA: TGCGCCAGCAGCCAAGTAGGTGGCACAACCGCGGGGCAGCCCCAGCATTTT.

The V gene is TRBV18, the J gene TRBJ2-1; 8 bases line up with TRBD2. Germline trimming cut 4 bases from V and 0 bases from J; bases unmatched to any gene: 5. The CDR3 totals 16 residues. Germline CDR1 and CDR2: KGHSH and LQKENI. This chain's CDR3 is CASSRIAGYSYNEQFF. The CDR3 coding sequence is TGTGCCAGCTCACGGATAGCGGGGTACTCCTACAATGAGCAGTTCTTC.

This clone was seen once. The rearrangement joins TRBV5-1 to TRBJ2-3; TRBD2 agrees at 9 bases. The germline V gene encodes CDR1 SGHRS and CDR2 YFSETQ. Germline trimming cut 4 bases from V and 2 bases from J; bases unmatched to any gene: 8. This CDR3 is 16 amino acids long. CDR3 region: CASSQGLASFTDTQYF. CDR3 bases: TGCGCCAGCAGCCAAGGACTAGCGAGTTTCACAGATACGCAGTATTTT.

The chain uses TRBV6-5 and TRBJ2-5, with 10 bases fitting TRBD1. Trimming cost V 10 bases and J 11 bases; bases outside gene matches: 16. This CDR3 has 14 residues. Germline V gives CDR1 MNHEY, CDR2 SVGAGI. The CDR3 is CATAPGQGRGEQYF. Written as DNA, the CDR3 is TGTGCCACCGCTCCGGGACAGGGGAGAGGGGAGCAGTACTTC.

This chain joins TRBV29-1 and TRBJ2-7; TRBD2 might be the D (6 bases). Germline values: CDR1 SQVTM, CDR2 ANQGSEA. CDR3 size: 14 residues. V lost 7 bases and J 0 bases, leaving 16 bases between the germline ends. Here the CDR3 reads CSAQGLSSSYEQYF. Here the CDR3 DNA reads TGCAGCGCCCAAGGACTATCCAGCTCCTACGAGCAGTACTTC.

V is TRBV19 and J is TRBJ1-1; D unresolved. The V and J ends lost 2 bases and 0 bases respectively, with 10 bases between them. Germline assignment: CDR1 LNHDA and CDR2 SQIVND (reference sequence). This CDR3 has 15 residues. CDR3 amino acids: CASSIPRHLNTEAFF. CDR3 sequence (DNA): TGTGCCAGTAGTATACCCCGACATTTGAACACTGAAGCTTTCTTT. Filled out from reference TRBV19 and TRBJ1-1, the complete variable domain reads DGGITQSPKYLFRKEGQNVTLSCEQNLNHDAMYWYRQDPGQGLRLIYYSQIVNDFQKGDIAEGYSVSREKKESFPLTVTSAQKNPTAFYLCASSIPRHLNTEAFFGQGTRLTVV.

This clone is a singleton in its sample. This rearrangement joins TRBV5-6 to TRBJ1-5, with D maybe TRBD1 (6 bases). Trimming removed 3 bases from V and 9 bases from J, with 16 bases in between. This CDR3 region has 14 residues. Germline CDR1 is SGHDT and CDR2 is YYEEEE. Here the CDR3 DNA reads TGTGCCAGCAGCTGGGCCAGGGAGGGGGGGCCCCAGCATTTT. Protein: CASSWAREGGPQHF.

This sequence joins TRBV6-6 and TRBJ1-1; a possible D gene is TRBD1 (6 bases). Germline V gene data show CDR1 as MNHNY and CDR2 as SVGAGI (reference sequence). The CDR3 spans 11 residues. Trimming took off 5 bases at V and 8 bases at J, with 9 bases between the two ends. The CDR3 protein is CASSTGTEAFF. The CDR3 DNA reads as TGTGCCAGCAGTACCGGGACAGAAGCTTTCTTT.

This rearrangement joins TRBV5-1 to TRBJ2-1; D is possibly TRBD2 (5 bases). The germline V gene encodes CDR1 SGHRS and CDR2 YFSETQ. The V gene lost 0 bases and the J gene lost 4 bases, with 17 bases spanning the gap. This CDR3 is 17 amino acids long. CDR3 DNA: TGCGCCAGCAGCTTGGTAGGGCTAGCCCCGCCTTACAATGAGCAGTTCTTC. Translating gives CASSLVGLAPPYNEQFF.

The chain links TRBV7-4 to TRBJ2-5; the D gene is possibly TRBD1 (6 bases). CDR3 length: 15 residues. Germline V gene data show CDR1 as SGHVT and CDR2 as SQSDAQ. Trimming removed 6 bases from V and 4 bases from J, with 18 bases in between. The CDR3 sequence is CASSFWGRGRETQYF. Here the CDR3 DNA reads TGTGCCAGCAGTTTTTGGGGCAGGGGTCGAGAGACCCAGTACTTC.

In the case of this clone: Germline and junction disagree at one end, which may indicate a read error. The chain uses TRBV7-9 and TRBJ1-5; possible D gene TRBD1, 5 bases. CDR1 is SEHNR, CDR2 FQNEAQ, per germline (reference sequence). This CDR3 comprises 15 residues. The CDR3 loop is CSSSLDSRGGQPQHF. For the CDR3, the DNA is TGTTCCAGCAGCTTGGATTCGAGGGGAGGCCAGCCCCAGCATTTT.

This clone is a singleton in its sample. The gene calls are TRBV5-1 and TRBJ2-5, with a weak D call TRBD1 (5 bases). With 0 bases removed from V and 4 bases from J, the gap between germline ends came to 7 bases. This CDR3 has 13 amino acids. Germline CDR1 reads SGHRS; CDR2 reads YFSETQ. The DNA of the CDR3 is TGCGCCAGCAGCTTGGAAGGGGCAGAGACCCAGTACTTC. Residues: CASSLEGAETQYF. Full variable domain (remainder filled in from reference TRBV5-1 and TRBJ2-5): KAGVTQTPRYLIKTRGQQVTLSCSPISGHRSVSWYQQTPGQGLQFLFEYFSETQRNKGNFPGRFSGRQFSNSRSEMNVSTLELGDSALYLCASSLEGAETQYFGPGTRLLVL.

This sequence joins TRBV5-6 and TRBJ2-7, with D possibly being TRBD2 (8 bases). The CDR3 length is 18 residues. V was trimmed by 2 bases and J by 7 bases, leaving 28 bases between them. CDR1 is SGHDT and CDR2 is YYEEEE in the germline V gene. CDR3: CASSFGVSREGARGEQYF. For the CDR3, the DNA is TGTGCCAGCAGCTTTGGCGTTAGTCGGGAGGGGGCGCGGGGAGAGCAGTACTTC. The complete variable domain, with remaining parts taken from reference TRBV5-6 and TRBJ2-7, reads DAGVTQSPTHLIKTRGQQVTLRCSPKSGHDTVSWYQQALGQGPQFIFQYYEEEERQRGNFPDRFSGHQFPNYSSELNVNALLLGDSALYLCASSFGVSREGARGEQYFGPGTRLTVT.

The chain is built from TRBV4-1 and TRBJ2-1, with TRBD1 identical over 7 bases. V lost 0 bases and J lost 0; bases outside the gene matches: 5. The CDR3 is 17 residues long. Germline V gene lookup returns CDR1 MGHRA and CDR2 YSYEKL. The CDR3 protein is CASSQDARGSSYNEQFF. The CDR3 nucleotides are TGCGCCAGCAGCCAAGATGCCAGGGGGAGCTCCTACAATGAGCAGTTCTTC.

A word on this clone: At the DNA level, this CDR3 is encoded by other sequences in the same sample as well. The DNA for the CDR3 is TGTGCCAGCACCAACCGAGACACTGAAGCTTTCTTT. The encoded protein is CASTNRDTEAFF. The rearrangement links TRBV6-5 to TRBJ1-1, with D unresolved. Trimming removed 7 bases at V and 3 bases at J, with 9 bases between. The V gene's germline CDR1 is MNHEY and CDR2 SVGAGI. This CDR3 comprises 12 residues.

The chain has TRBV7-9 and TRBJ2-1; 8 bases match TRBD2. This CDR3 region has 16 residues. CDR1 SEHNR and CDR2 FQNEAQ come from the germline V gene (reference sequence). Losses at the gene ends were 5 bases for V and 0 bases for J; bases not matched to a gene: 6. For the CDR3, the DNA is TGTGCCAGCAGCACCACTAGCGGCGACTCCTACAATGAGCAGTTCTTC. Amino acids: CASSTTSGDSYNEQFF.

The chain has TRBV14 and TRBJ1-2; D uncertain. CDR3 size: 18 residues. The V gene lost 0 bases and the J gene lost 5 bases, with 22 bases spanning the gap. CDR1 SGHDN and CDR2 FVKESK come from the germline V gene. CDR3 in amino acids: CASSQDFGGGPSGYGYTF. CDR3 nucleotide sequence: TGTGCCAGCAGCCAAGATTTCGGAGGCGGACCCTCCGGATATGGCTACACCTTC.

The chain joins TRBV5-5 to TRBJ2-7, with 7 bases identical to TRBD2. Trimming removed 0 bases from V and 0 bases from J; junction bases left unmatched: 3. There are 15 residues in the CDR3. CDR1 SGHKS and CDR2 YYEKEE come from the germline V gene (reference sequence). DNA of the CDR3: TGTGCCAGCAGCTTGGGAGCGGGGACCTCCTACGAGCAGTACTTC. Residues: CASSLGAGTSYEQYF. Full variable domain (missing parts from reference TRBV5-5 and TRBJ2-7): DAGVTQSPTHLIKTRGQQVTLRCSPISGHKSVSWYQQVLGQGPQFIFQYYEKEERGRGNFPDRFSARQFPNYSSELNVNALLLGDSALYLCASSLGAGTSYEQYFGPGTRLTVT.

Notes on this clone: Other DNA sequences in this specimen translate into the identical CDR3. The J gene is TRBJ2-3, the V gene TRBV5-1; D is undetermined. Trimming stripped 3 bases from V and 0 bases from J, with 2 bases between. The CDR3 is made up of 12 amino acids. Germline V gene lookup returns CDR1 SGHRS and CDR2 YFSETQ. In nucleotides, the CDR3 is TGCGCCAGCAGCTCTAGCACAGATACGCAGTATTTT. Protein: CASSSSTDTQYF.

The V and J genes are TRBV7-9 and TRBJ1-4; 12 bases map to TRBD1. Per germline, CDR1 SEHNR and CDR2 FQNEAQ (reference sequence). The CDR3 spans 17 residues. The J segment lost 0 bases and the V segment lost 7 bases, leaving 6 bases of the junction unmatched. DNA for the CDR3: TGTGCCAGCACCGTGGGACAGGGGGCATCAACTAATGAAAAACTGTTTTTT. Translating it yields CASTVGQGASTNEKLFF.

DNA for the CDR3: TGCGCCAGCAGTCCTCCGGGAGCTTTCTTT. Translating it yields CASSPPGAFF. V is TRBV23-1 and J is TRBJ1-1; D gene unclear. TRBV23-1 has ORF status, its function being uncertain. The length of the CDR3 is 10 residues. Trimming pared 4 bases from V and 10 bases from J, leaving 7 bases between.

Concerning this clone itself: Other DNA variants within this sample encode the same CDR3. The chain employs TRBV27 and TRBJ2-7; 10 bases map to TRBD2. The V gene's germline CDR1 is MNHEY and CDR2 SMNVEV (reference sequence). The CDR3 contains 13 residues. J was trimmed by 3 bases and V by 5 bases; bases with no gene match: 1. CDR3 DNA sequence: TGTGCCAGCAGTCGGACTAGCGGCTACGAGCAGTACTTC. Its translation is CASSRTSGYEQYF.

The gene calls are TRBV5-1 and TRBJ2-7, with D maybe TRBD1 (6 bases). The germline CDR1 and CDR2 sequences are SGHRS and YFSETQ. This CDR3 has 15 residues. V was pared by 1 base and J by 3 bases, with 14 bases between. CDR3 sequence: CASSLLGDTNYEQYF. CDR3 DNA sequence: TGCGCCAGCAGCTTGTTGGGGGACACCAACTACGAGCAGTACTTC.

This clone has just a few counts. The rearrangement uses TRBV7-6 and TRBJ2-1; perhaps TRBD2 as D (6 bases). CDR1 is SGHVS and CDR2 is FNYEAQ in the germline V gene. V gave up 6 bases and J gave up 2 bases, with 14 bases separating them. The CDR3 sequence is 15 residues long. The CDR3 protein is CASSTLASTYNEQFF. The DNA for the CDR3 is TGTGCCAGCAGTACACTAGCATCGACCTACAATGAGCAGTTCTTC.